One sample yielded the 21 T cell receptor beta chains listed below, sequenced in a study of blood T cell repertoires in COVID-19. Here immunoSEQ multiplex PCR was the method, and the copy in TCRdb shows in-frame clones only, minus some. This table holds about 200,000 clones, 75% to 85% found once. The sample taken for sequencing was PBMCs or T cells enriched from blood (not recorded which). The source of these receptors is a woman aged 40 to 50 with acute COVID-19.

The genes are TRBV7-3 and TRBJ2-6; tentatively, D is TRBD1 (6 bases). V was cut by 1 base and J by 2 bases, with 21 bases left in between. CDR3 length: 20 amino acids. Germline CDR1 is SGHTA and CDR2 is FQGTGA. The CDR3 DNA follows: TGTGCCAGCAGCTTAAGGACAGCTCCATCCTCATCGCCTGGGGCCAACGTCCTGACTTTC. Protein: CASSLRTAPSSSPGANVLTF.

The gene calls are TRBV19 and TRBJ1-2; 7 positions agree with TRBD1. Germline V lookup: CDR1 LNHDA, CDR2 SQIVND (reference sequence). V lost 3 bases, J lost 3 bases, and 10 bases stayed unmatched. The CDR3 covers 16 residues. For the CDR3, the DNA is TGTGCCAGTAGTATTCCCGCCGGGACAGAAGACTATGGCTACACCTTC. This gives the protein CASSIPAGTEDYGYTF.

The chain recombines TRBV28 with TRBJ1-1; the match to TRBD1 covers 10 bases. CDR3 length: 16 amino acids. With 5 bases clipped from V and 4 bases from J, the junction kept 10 bases outside the gene matches. CDR1 MDHEN and CDR2 SYDVKM come from the germline V gene. The CDR3 region has the DNA TGTGCCAGCAGTCCCCGACAGGGGGCGGGGAGCACTGAAGCTTTCTTT. This translates into CASSPRQGAGSTEAFF.

The J gene is TRBJ1-4, the V gene TRBV11-2; a possible D gene is TRBD1 (6 bases). Germline CDR1 and CDR2: SGHAT and FQNNGV. This CDR3 has 15 amino acids. Trimming removed 5 bases at V and 3 bases at J, with 13 bases between. CDR3 coding DNA: TGTGCCAGCAGCCCCCACGAGGGGGCTAATGAAAAACTGTTTTTT. Translation: CASSPHEGANEKLFF.

This chain links TRBV7-2 with TRBJ2-7; 9 nucleotides match TRBD2. This CDR3 comprises 13 residues. Per the germline V gene, CDR1 is SGHTA and CDR2 is FQGNSA. V dropped 4 bases and J dropped 4; count of bases not matched to a gene: 2. CDR3 DNA: TGTGCCAGCAGCTATCTAGCGGGGTACGAGCAGTACTTC. This gives the protein CASSYLAGYEQYF.

This chain joins TRBV2 and TRBJ2-2; D is possibly TRBD2 (6 bases). V was shortened by 7 bases and J by 6 bases, with 21 bases between the two germline ends. The CDR3 is 16 residues long. From germline, CDR1 is SNHLY and CDR2 FYNNEI. CDR3 region: CASIIPGSWFPGELFF. CDR3 nucleotide sequence: TGTGCCAGCATTATTCCCGGGAGTTGGTTTCCCGGGGAGCTGTTTTTT.

The rearrangement links TRBV19 to TRBJ2-1, with a weak D call TRBD1 (6 bases). The germline V and J ends were trimmed by 7 bases and 0 bases, with 16 bases remaining between them. The length of the CDR3 is 16 residues. Germline lookup yields CDR1 LNHDA and CDR2 SQIVND (reference sequence). CDR3 sequence reads: CASTTDRMSSYNEQFF. The CDR3 DNA sequence: TGTGCCAGTACCACGGACAGAATGAGCTCCTACAATGAGCAGTTCTTC.

The rearrangement uses TRBV28 and TRBJ1-2; 9 nucleotides match TRBD1. Germline trimming cut 8 bases from V and 9 bases from J; bases unmatched to any gene: 10. This CDR3 has 13 residues. Germline CDR1 reads MDHEN; CDR2 reads SYDVKM. DNA for the CDR3: TGTGCCAGCGGGATACAGGGGGCGCAAAGCTACACCTTC. Its protein is CASGIQGAQSYTF.

This clone showed up just a few times. The chain has TRBV5-5 and TRBJ1-2, with a weak D call TRBD1 (5 bases). This CDR3 has 15 amino acids. In germline, CDR1 is SGHKS, CDR2 YYEKEE (reference sequence). V was cut by 6 bases and J by 4 bases, with 19 bases left in between. This chain's CDR3 is CASTGGSGEAYGYTF. The CDR3 region has the DNA TGTGCCAGCACCGGGGGGTCCGGGGAGGCCTATGGCTACACCTTC. Filled out from reference TRBV5-5 and TRBJ1-2, the complete variable domain reads DAGVTQSPTHLIKTRGQQVTLRCSPISGHKSVSWYQQVLGQGPQFIFQYYEKEERGRGNFPDRFSARQFPNYSSELNVNALLLGDSALYLCASTGGSGEAYGYTFGSGTRLTVV.

The chain has TRBV28 and TRBJ2-2; 9 bases line up with TRBD1. The trim removed 3 bases at V and 6 bases at J, leaving 5 bases unmatched. This CDR3 has 15 residues. Germline CDR1 MDHEN, CDR2 SYDVKM. CDR3 nucleotide sequence: TGTGCCAGCAGTTTGTTCCGGACAGGGGCCGGGGAGCTGTTTTTT. Encoded protein: CASSLFRTGAGELFF.

The genes are TRBV7-6 and TRBJ1-4, with D perhaps matching TRBD1 (6 bases). CDR3 length equals 15 residues. V was clipped by 4 bases and J by 8 bases, with 17 bases between them. Germline V gene data show CDR1 as SGHVS and CDR2 as FNYEAQ. CDR3 coding DNA: TGTGCCAGCAGCTCCTACGGACAGTCGGGGGAAAAACTGTTTTTT. Its protein is CASSSYGQSGEKLFF.

About this clone itself: A much larger clone sits a single nucleotide away, making a read error possible. This chain uses TRBV5-4 with TRBJ2-1, with 11 bases lining up with TRBD2. Unmatched junction bases numbered 3, after V lost 3 bases and J lost 4 bases. The CDR3 consists of 15 residues. Germline V gene data show CDR1 as SGHNT and CDR2 as YYREEE (reference sequence). CDR3 loop: CASSSGTSGYNEQFF. DNA for the CDR3: TGTGCCAGCAGCTCCGGGACTAGCGGATACAATGAGCAGTTCTTC.

The J gene is TRBJ1-2, the V gene TRBV4-2, with D perhaps matching TRBD1 (6 bases). Trimming left V 1 base short and J 4 bases short, with 16 bases between. The V gene's germline CDR1 is LGHNA and CDR2 YNFKEQ. The CDR3 totals 16 residues. The CDR3, as DNA: TGTGCCAGCAGCCAAGGGGCCGGGACATCGGCCTATGGCTACACCTTC. This sequence encodes CASSQGAGTSAYGYTF.

The genes are TRBV19 and TRBJ1-2; D possibly corresponds to TRBD1 (5 bases). The CDR3 is made up of 13 amino acids. Germline assignment: CDR1 LNHDA and CDR2 SQIVND (reference sequence). V lost 6 bases to trimming and J lost 4 bases, with 12 bases between them. CDR3 bases: TGTGCCAGTAGCCTTCGAAGGGGCTATGGCTACACCTTC. It codes for CASSLRRGYGYTF.

Comments on this clone: A much larger clone lies one base from this, so it may be a read error. The sample contains more than one DNA sequence encoding this CDR3. The chain joins TRBV5-8 to TRBJ2-1; 8 nucleotides match TRBD2. CDR3 length equals 14 residues. In germline, CDR1 is SGHTS, CDR2 YDEGEE. The CDR3 loop is CASSLQAGVYEQFF. CDR3 bases: TGTGCCAGCAGCTTGCAAGCGGGAGTATATGAACAGTTCTTC.

This chain links TRBV5-4 with TRBJ1-2; D possibly corresponds to TRBD1 (6 bases). The CDR3 extends over 11 amino acids. The V end lost 1 base, the J end lost 9 bases, and 7 bases lay between the germline ends. Germline CDR1 reads SGHNT; CDR2 reads YYREEE (reference sequence). The CDR3 loop reads CASSLTGSYTF. CDR3 bases: TGTGCCAGCAGCTTGACAGGGAGCTACACCTTC.

This clone appeared a few times. This rearrangement joins TRBV19 to TRBJ2-3; tentative D call: TRBD1 (5 bases). With 3 bases removed from V and 5 bases from J, the gap between germline ends came to 15 bases. From germline, CDR1 is LNHDA and CDR2 SQIVND (reference sequence). This CDR3 has 15 residues. The CDR3 loop is CASSIAAGLGDTQYF. CDR3 coding DNA: TGTGCCAGTAGTATCGCGGCAGGGCTGGGAGATACGCAGTATTTT.

This clone occurred once. The genes are TRBV3-1 (or the pseudogene TRBV3-2) and TRBJ2-5, with 15 bases identical to TRBD2. The CDR3 is 15 residues long. Germline V gene lookup returns CDR1 LGHDT and CDR2 YNNKEL (reference sequence). V lost 4 bases, J lost 4 bases, and 1 base stayed unmatched. CDR3 loop: CASSPGLAGGETQYF. CDR3 DNA sequence: TGTGCCAGCAGCCCGGGACTAGCGGGGGGAGAGACCCAGTACTTC.

This clone was recorded a few times. The rearrangement links TRBV7-3 to TRBJ2-1; 16 bases are a match to TRBD2. Germline V gives CDR1 SGHTA, CDR2 FQGTGA. There are 19 residues in the CDR3. With 4 bases clipped from V and 5 bases from J, the junction kept 11 bases outside the gene matches. The chain's CDR3 is CASSSPGLAGGPRNNEQFF. The CDR3 nucleotides are TGTGCCAGCAGCTCTCCGGGACTAGCGGGGGGGCCCAGAAACAATGAGCAGTTCTTC.

The chain uses TRBV19 and TRBJ1-5, with TRBD1 identical over 11 bases. Germline V gene lookup returns CDR1 LNHDA and CDR2 SQIVND (reference sequence). V lost 1 base and J lost 7; bases outside the gene matches: 0. The CDR3 loop spans 14 amino acids. For the CDR3, the DNA is TGTGCCAGTAGTATAGGGGACAGGGGGCAGCCCCAGCATTTT. This translates into CASSIGDRGQPQHF. The whole variable domain, filled in from reference TRBV19 and TRBJ1-5, reads DGGITQSPKYLFRKEGQNVTLSCEQNLNHDAMYWYRQDPGQGLRLIYYSQIVNDFQKGDIAEGYSVSREKKESFPLTVTSAQKNPTAFYLCASSIGDRGQPQHFGDGTRLSIL.

The rearrangement links TRBV12-3 or TRBV12-4 to TRBJ2-1, with D unclear. CDR3 length: 13 residues. Trimming took off 6 bases at V and 5 bases at J, with 11 bases between the two ends. The CDR3: CASSQLANNEQFF. The CDR3, as DNA: TGTGCCAGCAGCCAATTAGCAAACAATGAGCAGTTCTTC.